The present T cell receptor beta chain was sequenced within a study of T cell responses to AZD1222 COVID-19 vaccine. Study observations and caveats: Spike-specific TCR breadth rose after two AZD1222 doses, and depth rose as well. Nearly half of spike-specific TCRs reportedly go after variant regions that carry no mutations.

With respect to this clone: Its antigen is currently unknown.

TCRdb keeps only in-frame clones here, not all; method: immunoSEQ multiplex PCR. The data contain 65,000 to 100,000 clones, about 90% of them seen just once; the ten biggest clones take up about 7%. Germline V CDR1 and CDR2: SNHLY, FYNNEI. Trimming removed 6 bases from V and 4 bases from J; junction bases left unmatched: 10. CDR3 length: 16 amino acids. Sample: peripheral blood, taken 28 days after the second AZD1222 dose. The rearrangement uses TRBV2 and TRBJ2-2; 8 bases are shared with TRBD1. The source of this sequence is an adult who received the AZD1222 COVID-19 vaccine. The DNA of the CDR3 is TGTGCCAGCAGCAGATCAGGGGGCCCGGGCACCGGGGAGCTGTTTTTT. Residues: CASSRSGGPGTGELFF.